This T cell receptor beta chain was captured by sequencing in a study of vaccination and CD4 T cells after COVID-19. Turning to the study itself: Convalescent study patients returned SARS-CoV-2 positive nasal swab PCR results, with fewer than 10 mild cases and one severe. Culture controls were given either a CEFX pool, an HIV-1 Nef pool, or no peptide. Ranging from 14 to 241, the interval between dose two and post-vaccine sampling had a median of about 72 days.

Treatment defined: approximately 11-day PBMC culture with coronavirus spike peptide pools or control peptides (ViraFEST assay). Wells contained fewer than 2.5 million PBMCs each, and these were cultured with around 9.6 IU/ml IL-2 and 9.5 to 10 ug/ml peptide pools. V lost 1 base, J lost 2 bases, and 14 bases lay in between. The CDR3 has 15 residues. CDR1 and CDR2 (germline): SQVTM, ANQGSEA. For this clonotype: Its specificity is not known.

CD4+ T cells that had been cultured provided DNA sequenced with the Oncomine TCR Beta short-read assay. TCRdb re-called the PCR reads through MiXCR, storing one row per CDR3 protein. In the table there are about 17,000 distinct CDR3 sequences, approximately 48% of which are singletons. The receptor was isolated from a human donor who had recovered from COVID-19. This rearrangement joins TRBV29-1 to TRBJ2-5; D might be TRBD2 (5 bases). The sequencing used CD4+ T cells from blood, cultured in vitro, collected before SARS-CoV-2 vaccination. The DNA of the CDR3 is TGCAGCGTTGAAGGGACTTATGGGAGACAAGAGACCCAGTACTTC. Encoded protein: CSVEGTYGRQETQYF.